The clone carrying this T cell receptor beta chain has more than one count but fewer than ten. What it binds is unknown. This record comes from a study of response to subunit inactivated influenza vaccine. TCRdb called the RT-PCR reads again in MiXCR, with one record for every CDR3 protein. Found here are about 520,000 distinct CDR3 sequences, 25% of them singletons; the top ten hold 1.9%. The CDR3 runs 13 residues. Germline CDR1 reads DFQATT; CDR2 reads SNEGSKA (reference sequence). Trimming took off 3 bases at V and 4 bases at J, with 9 bases between the two ends. Study-wide findings and caveats: Authors suggested each seasonal flu vaccination may recruit only limited numbers of new T cells.

The source material was CD4+ T cells sorted from PBMCs, sampled 5 days after vaccination. The chain couples TRBV20-1 to TRBJ1-4, with D unclear. The TCR originated in a man aged 45 to 65 who received an inactivated influenza vaccine. The CDR3 DNA reads as TGCAGTGCTAGGCGAGCGGGTAATGAAAAACTGTTTTTT. It codes for CSARRAGNEKLFF.